This is a list of T cell receptor beta chains from one sample in a study of human T cells and chemical hapten exposure. One entry per CDR3 protein, called by TCRdb with MiXCR from the RACE reads. The sample shows some 180,000 distinct CDR3 sequences, around 22% of them seen only once. Sequenced material: whole blood, taken in connection with sensitization to the hapten diphenylcyclopropenone (DPC). These receptors were obtained from a woman aged 45-59 years with alopecia areata. Some clones in this sample may be carry-over from other donors' samples. Both conserved end residues are part of each CDR3. The D gene is left open where the match is weak. Not every row has a clone size; where given, it reads once, few, many or a size class.

d_gene | j_gene | v_gene | abundance | CDR3aa | CDR3nt
- | TRBJ2-6 | TRBV11-2 | few | CASSLEGGAGANVLTF | TGTGCCAGCAGCTTAGAGGGAGGTGCCGGGGCCAACGTCCTGACTTTC
TRBD1 | TRBJ1-6 | TRBV7-9 | many | CASSLGGDSGPLHF | TGTGCCAGCAGCTTAGGGGGGGACAGTGGACCCCTCCACTTT
- | TRBJ2-7 | TRBV10-3 | - | CAISDNTNEQYF | TGTGCCATCAGTGATAACACAAACGAGCAGTACTTC
- | TRBJ2-7 | TRBV21-1 | - | CASSGGDSISYEQYF | TGTGCCAGCAGCGGGGGGGACAGTATCTCCTACGAGCAGTACTTC
- | TRBJ1-2 | TRBV20-1 | few | CSARDWGRLSGGYGYTF | TGCAGTGCTAGAGATTGGGGACGCTTAAGCGGTGGCTATGGCTACACCTTC
TRBD2 | TRBJ2-7 | TRBV27 | - | CASSFPTSGSTYEQYF | TGTGCCAGCAGTTTCCCCACTAGCGGGAGTACGTACGAGCAGTACTTC
TRBD1 | TRBJ2-1 | TRBV11-1 | many | CASSPRDRTLNEQFF | TGTGCCAGCAGTCCCCGGGACAGGACCCTCAATGAGCAGTTCTTC
TRBD1 | TRBJ2-7 | TRBV20-1 | - | CSATSPGTGNYEQYF | TGCAGTGCTACCTCCCCCGGGACAGGGAACTACGAGCAGTACTTC
TRBD2 | TRBJ2-1 | TRBV7-2 | few | CASSLIGLAGGYNEQFF | TGTGCCAGCAGCTTAATAGGTCTAGCGGGAGGGTACAATGAGCAGTTCTTC
TRBD1 | TRBJ2-7 | TRBV7-2 | many | CASSLALTGPYEQYF | TGTGCCAGCAGCTTAGCCCTGACAGGGCCCTACGAGCAGTACTTC
TRBD2 | TRBJ2-1 | TRBV7-9 | few | CASSPPLVAGLGSNEQFF | TGTGCCAGCAGCCCCCCCCTGGTAGCGGGTCTAGGGAGTAATGAGCAGTTCTTC
- | TRBJ1-2 | TRBV4-1 | - | CASSQDRGPFSYTF | TGCGCCAGCAGCCAAGATCGGGGCCCCTTCAGCTACACCTTC
TRBD1 | TRBJ2-1 | TRBV29-1 | many | CSVDEGAYYNEQFF | TGCAGCGTTGATGAGGGGGCTTACTACAATGAGCAGTTCTTC
TRBD2 | TRBJ2-3 | TRBV29-1 | few | CSIGLAVTDTQYF | TGCAGCATCGGACTAGCGGTCACAGATACGCAGTATTTT
- | TRBJ1-1 | TRBV29-1 | - | CSVLGNTEAFF | TGCAGCGTTCTCGGGAACACTGAAGCTTTCTTT
- | TRBJ2-3 | TRBV18 | many | CASSPSTDTQYF | TGTGCCAGCAGCCCGAGCACAGATACGCAGTATTTT
TRBD1 | TRBJ1-2 | TRBV10-3 | - | CAIRAYPTGGVIYGYTF | TGTGCCATCAGGGCCTACCCGACAGGGGGCGTTATATATGGCTACACCTTC
TRBD2 | TRBJ2-2 | TRBV10-3 | - | CAISEFRTSSTGELFF | TGTGCCATCAGTGAGTTCAGGACTAGCTCCACCGGGGAGCTGTTTTTT
- | TRBJ2-2 | TRBV29-1 | few | CSVDRNTGELFF | TGCAGCGTTGACAGGAACACCGGGGAGCTGTTTTTT
- | TRBJ1-5 | TRBV5-1 | - | CASSLGGAQPQHF | TGCGCCAGCAGCTTGGGGGGGGCTCAGCCCCAGCATTTT
- | TRBJ2-7 | TRBV6-5 | - | CASATPPYEQYF | TGTGCCAGCGCAACTCCCCCCTACGAGCAGTACTTC
- | TRBJ2-7 | TRBV5-8 | - | CASTRDINSYEQYF | TGTGCCAGCACCCGGGACATAAACTCCTACGAGCAGTACTTC
TRBD1 | TRBJ1-4 | TRBV9 | - | CASSAEDRGINEKLFF | TGTGCCAGCAGCGCTGAAGACAGGGGGATTAATGAAAAACTGTTTTTT
- | TRBJ2-1 | TRBV29-1 | - | CSGTSHFISVDEQFF | TGCAGCGGTACTAGCCACTTTATCTCCGTCGATGAGCAGTTCTTC
- | TRBJ1-5 | TRBV30 | few | CAWSAAGNNQPQHF | TGTGCCTGGAGTGCGGCAGGGAACAATCAGCCCCAGCATTTT
- | TRBJ1-5 | TRBV15 | few | CATSRDQDGRNQPQHF | TGTGCCACCAGCAGAGATCAGGACGGGCGCAATCAGCCCCAGCATTTT
- | TRBJ1-6 | TRBV6-6 | - | CASSSSSPGSPHF | TGTGCCAGCAGTTCCAGCAGTCCAGGCTCACCCCACTTT
- | TRBJ2-1 | TRBV7-9 | - | CVSPEGPLDEQFF | TGTGTCAGCCCTGAGGGACCTTTGGATGAGCAGTTCTTC
- | TRBJ2-1 | TRBV12-3/TRBV12-4 | - | CASSLTGEQFF | TGTGCCAGCAGTTTGACCGGGGAGCAGTTCTTC
- | TRBJ2-5 | TRBV29-1 | - | CSVWGGRGTQETQYF | TGCAGCGTTTGGGGTGGCAGGGGCACCCAAGAGACCCAGTACTTC
- | TRBJ2-5 | TRBV3-1 | - | CASSQETRTETQYF | TGTGCCAGCAGCCAAGAGACACGAACAGAGACCCAGTACTTC
- | TRBJ1-4 | TRBV29-1 | few | CSVEQSNEKLFF | TGCAGCGTTGAACAGTCTAATGAAAAACTGTTTTTT
- | TRBJ2-2 | TRBV29-1 | - | CSVDSGNTGELFF | TGCAGCGTTGATAGCGGGAACACCGGGGAGCTGTTTTTT
TRBD2 | TRBJ2-1 | TRBV20-1 | few | CSARPAGGPGEQFF | TGCAGTGCTAGACCGGCGGGAGGGCCAGGTGAGCAGTTCTTC
- | TRBJ2-7 | TRBV6-5 | - | CASSPRTLLAAYEQYF | TGTGCCAGCAGCCCTAGGACACTCCTCGCCGCCTACGAGCAGTACTTC
- | TRBJ1-2 | TRBV10-3 | few | CAIRESGVGEGYTF | TGTGCCATCAGGGAGTCAGGGGTCGGCGAAGGCTACACCTTC
TRBD2 | TRBJ2-1 | TRBV7-9 | - | CASSFRAGINEQFF | TGTGCCAGCAGCTTCCGAGCGGGAATCAATGAGCAGTTCTTC
TRBD2 | TRBJ2-7 | TRBV7-8 | - | CASSLATLATSGRSYEQYF | TGTGCCAGCAGCTTAGCGACCCTGGCGACTAGCGGGAGATCCTACGAGCAGTACTTC
TRBD2 | TRBJ2-7 | TRBV7-9 | - | CASSSMTSGSPNEQYF | TGTGCCAGCAGCTCGATGACTAGCGGGAGTCCCAACGAGCAGTACTTC
- | TRBJ2-7 | TRBV15 | - | CATSREGGTYEQYF | TGTGCCACCAGCAGAGAAGGGGGAACCTACGAGCAGTACTTC
TRBD2 | TRBJ2-2 | TRBV6-6 | - | CASSISGRSWPGELFF | TGTGCCAGCAGTATTAGCGGGAGATCCTGGCCTGGGGAGCTGTTTTTT
- | TRBJ2-2 | TRBV6-5 | once | CASSILAVTGELFF | TGTGCCAGCAGTATCTTAGCGGTTACCGGGGAGCTGTTTTTT
- | TRBJ1-5 | TRBV14 | few | CASSPGLNQPQHF | TGTGCCAGCAGCCCAGGGCTCAATCAGCCCCAGCATTTT
TRBD2 | TRBJ2-3 | TRBV5-5 | few | CASSLFRLAGIGDTQYF | TGTGCCAGCAGCTTATTTCGACTAGCGGGAATTGGAGATACGCAGTATTTT
- | TRBJ2-7 | TRBV6-1 | few | CASSEAGPQYEQYF | TGTGCCAGCAGTGAAGCGGGACCTCAGTACGAGCAGTACTTC
- | TRBJ1-4 | TRBV2 | - | CAAEGSSNEKLFF | TGTGCCGCAGAGGGGTCCTCTAATGAAAAACTGTTTTTT
- | TRBJ2-7 | TRBV5-1 | - | CASSPQLDTYEQYF | TGCGCCAGCAGCCCTCAACTAGACACGTACGAGCAGTACTTC
TRBD1 | TRBJ2-7 | TRBV5-1 | few | CASSFGTGRTYEQYF | TGCGCCAGCAGCTTCGGGACAGGGCGGACCTACGAGCAGTACTTC
- | TRBJ2-1 | TRBV2 | - | CASRGGASYNEQFF | TGTGCCAGCAGGGGGGGGGCCTCCTACAATGAGCAGTTCTTC
TRBD2 | TRBJ2-1 | TRBV29-1 | - | CSARGLADNEQFF | TGCAGCGCACGGGGACTAGCGGACAATGAGCAGTTCTTC
- | TRBJ1-1 | TRBV12-3/TRBV12-4 | many | CASNSIGWNTEAFF | TGTGCCAGCAACTCCATCGGGTGGAACACTGAAGCTTTCTTT
TRBD1 | TRBJ1-1 | TRBV20-1 | - | CSATTGAGTEAFF | TGCAGTGCTACAACAGGGGCGGGCACTGAAGCTTTCTTT
TRBD2 | TRBJ2-1 | TRBV20-1 | - | CSAKLAGGRRFF | TGCAGTGCTAAATTAGCGGGAGGAAGAAGGTTCTTC
TRBD2 | TRBJ2-2 | TRBV20-1 | - | CSARGLAGAPGGRGELFF | TGCAGTGCTCGTGGACTAGCGGGAGCTCCTGGGGGAAGGGGGGAGCTGTTTTTT
- | TRBJ2-3 | TRBV7-6 | - | CASSFSFGSTTDTQYF | TGTGCCAGCAGCTTTTCATTCGGAAGCACCACAGATACGCAGTATTTT
TRBD1 | TRBJ2-5 | TRBV13 | - | CASSFDRGFKTQYF | TGTGCCAGCAGCTTCGACAGGGGATTTAAGACCCAGTACTTC
- | TRBJ2-1 | TRBV20-1 | - | CSASPPGEFKNEQFF | TGCAGTGCTAGCCCCCCAGGGGAGTTCAAGAATGAGCAGTTCTTC